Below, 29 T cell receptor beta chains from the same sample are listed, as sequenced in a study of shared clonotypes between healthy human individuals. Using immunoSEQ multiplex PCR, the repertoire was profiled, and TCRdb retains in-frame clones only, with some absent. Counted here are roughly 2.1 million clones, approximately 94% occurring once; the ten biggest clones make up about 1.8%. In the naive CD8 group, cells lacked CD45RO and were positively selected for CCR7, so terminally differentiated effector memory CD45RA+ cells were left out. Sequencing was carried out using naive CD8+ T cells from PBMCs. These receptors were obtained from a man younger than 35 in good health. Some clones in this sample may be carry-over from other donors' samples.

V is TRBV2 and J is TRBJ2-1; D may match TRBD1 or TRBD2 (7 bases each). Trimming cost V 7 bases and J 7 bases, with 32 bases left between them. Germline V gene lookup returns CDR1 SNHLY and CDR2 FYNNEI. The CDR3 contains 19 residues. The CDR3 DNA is TGTGCCAGCACCCCGTTCGGGCGGGCCCCCCAGGGGGGGTATAATGAGCAGTTCTTC. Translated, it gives CASTPFGRAPQGGYNEQFF.

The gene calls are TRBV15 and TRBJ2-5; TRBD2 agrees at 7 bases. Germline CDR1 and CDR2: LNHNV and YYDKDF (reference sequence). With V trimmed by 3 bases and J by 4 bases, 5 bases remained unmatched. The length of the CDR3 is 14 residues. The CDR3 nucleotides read TGTGCCACCAGCAGTGGGCTAGCGGCAGAGACCCAGTACTTC. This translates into CATSSGLAAETQYF.

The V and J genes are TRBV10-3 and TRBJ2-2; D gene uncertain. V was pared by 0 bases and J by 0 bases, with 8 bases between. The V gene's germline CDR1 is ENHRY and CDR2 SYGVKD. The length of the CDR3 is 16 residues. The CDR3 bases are TGTGCCATCAGTGAGTCGAGTTCACCGAACACCGGGGAGCTGTTTTTT. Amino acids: CAISESSSPNTGELFF.

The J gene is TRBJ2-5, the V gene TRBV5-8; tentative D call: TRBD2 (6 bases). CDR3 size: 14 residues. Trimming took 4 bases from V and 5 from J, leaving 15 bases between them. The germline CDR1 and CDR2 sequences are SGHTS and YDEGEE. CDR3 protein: CASSVTGGKETQYF. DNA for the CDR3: TGTGCCAGCAGCGTGACCGGAGGGAAGGAGACCCAGTACTTC.

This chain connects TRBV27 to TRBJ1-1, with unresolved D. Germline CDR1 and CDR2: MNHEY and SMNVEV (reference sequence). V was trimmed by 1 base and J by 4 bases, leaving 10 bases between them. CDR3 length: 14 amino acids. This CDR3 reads CASSLYGVGTEAFF. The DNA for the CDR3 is TGTGCCAGCAGTTTATATGGGGTAGGCACTGAAGCTTTCTTT.

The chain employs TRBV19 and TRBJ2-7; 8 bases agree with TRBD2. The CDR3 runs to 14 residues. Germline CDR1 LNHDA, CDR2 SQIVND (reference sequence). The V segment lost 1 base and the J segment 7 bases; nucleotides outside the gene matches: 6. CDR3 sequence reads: CASSIAAGAGEQYF. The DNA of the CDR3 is TGTGCCAGTAGTATAGCAGCGGGAGCGGGTGAGCAGTACTTC.

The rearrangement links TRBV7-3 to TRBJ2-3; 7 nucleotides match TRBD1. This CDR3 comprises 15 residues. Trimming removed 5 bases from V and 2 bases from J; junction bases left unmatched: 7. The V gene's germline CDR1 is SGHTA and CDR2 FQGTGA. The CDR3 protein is CASSTSGTATDTQYF. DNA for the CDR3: TGTGCCAGCAGCACGTCCGGGACAGCCACAGATACGCAGTATTTT.

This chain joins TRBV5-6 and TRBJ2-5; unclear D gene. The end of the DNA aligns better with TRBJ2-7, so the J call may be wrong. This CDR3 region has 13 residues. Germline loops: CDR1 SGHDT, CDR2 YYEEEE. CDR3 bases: TGTGCCAGCAGCTTTATCAGCGACTACGAGCAGTACTTC. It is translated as CASSFISDYEQYF.

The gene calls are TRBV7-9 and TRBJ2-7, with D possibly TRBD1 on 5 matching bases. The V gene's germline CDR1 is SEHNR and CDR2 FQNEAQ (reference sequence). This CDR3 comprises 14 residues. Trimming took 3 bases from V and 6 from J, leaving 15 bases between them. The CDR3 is CASSFLQGGREQYF. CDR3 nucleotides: TGTGCCAGCAGCTTTTTGCAGGGTGGTCGCGAGCAGTACTTC.

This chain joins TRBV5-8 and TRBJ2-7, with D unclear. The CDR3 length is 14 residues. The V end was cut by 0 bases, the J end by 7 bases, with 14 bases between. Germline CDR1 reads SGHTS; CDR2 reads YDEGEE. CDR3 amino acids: CASSLVPGPREQYF. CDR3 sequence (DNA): TGTGCCAGCAGCTTGGTTCCAGGCCCCAGGGAGCAGTACTTC.

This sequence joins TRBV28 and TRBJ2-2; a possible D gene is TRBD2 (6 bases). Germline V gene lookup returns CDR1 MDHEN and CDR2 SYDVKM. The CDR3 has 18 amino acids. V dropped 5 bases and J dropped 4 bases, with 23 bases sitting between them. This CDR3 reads CASSPNMGPERVTGELFF. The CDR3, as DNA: TGTGCCAGCAGTCCGAATATGGGGCCGGAGCGGGTCACCGGGGAGCTGTTTTTT. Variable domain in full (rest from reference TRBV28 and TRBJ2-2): DVKVTQSSRYLVKRTGEKVFLECVQDMDHENMFWYRQDPGLGLRLIYFSYDVKMKEKGDIPEGYSVSREKKERFSLILESASTNQTSMYLCASSPNMGPERVTGELFFGEGSRLTVL.

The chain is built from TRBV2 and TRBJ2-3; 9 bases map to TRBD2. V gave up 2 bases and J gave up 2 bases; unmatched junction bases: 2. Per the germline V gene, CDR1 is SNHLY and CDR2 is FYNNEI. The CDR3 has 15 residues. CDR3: CASSERTSDTDTQYF. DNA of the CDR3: TGTGCCAGCAGTGAAAGGACTAGCGACACAGATACGCAGTATTTT.

CDR3 residues: CASSRRIGGRTYEQYF. Here the CDR3 DNA reads TGTGCCAGCAGTCGCAGGATCGGGGGGCGAACCTACGAGCAGTACTTC. V and J are TRBV7-9 and TRBJ2-7, with a weak D call TRBD2 (7 bases). V lost 6 bases to trimming and J lost 2 bases, with 20 bases between them. This CDR3 region has 16 residues. Germline CDR1 SEHNR, CDR2 FQNEAQ (reference sequence).

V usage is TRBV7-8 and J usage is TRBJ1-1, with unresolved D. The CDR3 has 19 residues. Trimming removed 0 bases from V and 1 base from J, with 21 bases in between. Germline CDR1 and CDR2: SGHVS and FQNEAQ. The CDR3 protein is CASSLASPRSIVGNTEAFF. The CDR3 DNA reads TGTGCCAGCAGCTTAGCTAGTCCCAGGTCTATAGTTGGGAACACTGAAGCTTTCTTT. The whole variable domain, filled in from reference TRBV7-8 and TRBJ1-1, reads GAGVSQSPRYKVAKRGQDVALRCDPISGHVSLFWYQQALGQGPEFLTYFQNEAQLDKSGLPSDRFFAERPEGSVSTLKIQRTQQEDSAVYLCASSLASPRSIVGNTEAFFGQGTRLTVV.

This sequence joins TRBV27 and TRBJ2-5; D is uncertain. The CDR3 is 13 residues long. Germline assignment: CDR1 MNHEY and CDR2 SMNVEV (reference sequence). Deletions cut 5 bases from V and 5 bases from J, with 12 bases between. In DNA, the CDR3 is TGTGCCAGCAGTCCATTATTGATGGAGACCCAGTACTTC. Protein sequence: CASSPLLMETQYF.

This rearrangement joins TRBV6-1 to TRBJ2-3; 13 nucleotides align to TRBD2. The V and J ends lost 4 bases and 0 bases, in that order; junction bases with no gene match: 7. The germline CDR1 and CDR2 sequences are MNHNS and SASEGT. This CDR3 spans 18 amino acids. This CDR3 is CASSVWGLAGTSTDTQYF. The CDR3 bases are TGTGCCAGCAGTGTCTGGGGACTAGCGGGAACTAGCACAGATACGCAGTATTTT.

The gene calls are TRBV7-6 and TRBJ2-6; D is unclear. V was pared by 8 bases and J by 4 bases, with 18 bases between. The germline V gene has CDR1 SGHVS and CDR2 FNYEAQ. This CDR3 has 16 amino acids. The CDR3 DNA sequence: TGTGCCAGCGCCACTCTACAGTGGTCCGGGGCCAACGTCCTGACTTTC. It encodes CASATLQWSGANVLTF.

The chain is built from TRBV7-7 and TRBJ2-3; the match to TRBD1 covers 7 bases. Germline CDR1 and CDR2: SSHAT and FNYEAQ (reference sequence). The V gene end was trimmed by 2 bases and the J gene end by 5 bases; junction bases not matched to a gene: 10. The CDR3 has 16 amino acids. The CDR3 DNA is TGTGCCAGCAGCTTAAGAGAGGGGGCCCCTCGAGATACGCAGTATTTT. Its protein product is CASSLREGAPRDTQYF.

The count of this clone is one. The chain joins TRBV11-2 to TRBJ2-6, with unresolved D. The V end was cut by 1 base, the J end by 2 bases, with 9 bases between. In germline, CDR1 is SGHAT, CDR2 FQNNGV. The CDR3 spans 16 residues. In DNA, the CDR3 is TGTGCCAGCAGCTTAGGTGCTGGGACTGGGGCCAACGTCCTGACTTTC. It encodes CASSLGAGTGANVLTF. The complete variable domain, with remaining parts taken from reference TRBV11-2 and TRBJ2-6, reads EAGVAQSPRYKIIEKRQSVAFWCNPISGHATLYWYQQILGQGPKLLIQFQNNGVVDDSQLPKDRFSAERLKGVDSTLKIQPAKLEDSAVYLCASSLGAGTGANVLTFGAGSRLTVL.

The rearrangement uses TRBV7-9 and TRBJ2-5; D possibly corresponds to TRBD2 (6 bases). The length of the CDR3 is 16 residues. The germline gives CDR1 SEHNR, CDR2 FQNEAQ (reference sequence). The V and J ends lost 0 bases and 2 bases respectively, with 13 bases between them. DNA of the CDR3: TGTGCCAGCAGCTTAGCACCTCTAGCGTCTCAAGAGACCCAGTACTTC. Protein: CASSLAPLASQETQYF.

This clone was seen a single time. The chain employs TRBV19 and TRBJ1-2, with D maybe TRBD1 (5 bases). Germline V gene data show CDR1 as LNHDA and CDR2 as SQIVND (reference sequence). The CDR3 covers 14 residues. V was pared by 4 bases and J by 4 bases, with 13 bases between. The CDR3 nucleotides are TGTGCCAGTAGTACCTTCGGGCAGGGCTATGGCTACACCTTC. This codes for CASSTFGQGYGYTF.

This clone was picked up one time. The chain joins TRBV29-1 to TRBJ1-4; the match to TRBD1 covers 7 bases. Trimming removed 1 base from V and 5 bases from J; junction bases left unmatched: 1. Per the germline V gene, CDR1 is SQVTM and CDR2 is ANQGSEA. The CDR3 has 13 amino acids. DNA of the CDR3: TGCAGCGTTGAAGCGGACAGGAATGAAAAACTGTTTTTT. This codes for CSVEADRNEKLFF. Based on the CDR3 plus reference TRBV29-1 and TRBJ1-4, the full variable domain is SAVISQKPSRDICQRGTSLTIQCQVDSQVTMMFWYRQQPGQSLTLIATANQGSEATYESGFVIDKFPISRPNLTFSTLTVSNMSPEDSSIYLCSVEADRNEKLFFGSGTQLSVL.

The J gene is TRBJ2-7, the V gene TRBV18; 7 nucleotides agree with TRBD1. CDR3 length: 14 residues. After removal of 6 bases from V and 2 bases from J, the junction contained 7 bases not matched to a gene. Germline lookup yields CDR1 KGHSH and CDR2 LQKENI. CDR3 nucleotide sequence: TGTGCCAGCTCCCCTCAGGGGGTCCCCTACGAGCAGTACTTC. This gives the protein CASSPQGVPYEQYF.

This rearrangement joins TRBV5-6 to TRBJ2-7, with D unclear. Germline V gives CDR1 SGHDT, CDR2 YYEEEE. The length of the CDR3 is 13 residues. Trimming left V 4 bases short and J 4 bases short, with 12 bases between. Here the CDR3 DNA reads TGTGCCAGCAGCCCTAGGATCGCTTACGAGCAGTACTTC. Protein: CASSPRIAYEQYF.

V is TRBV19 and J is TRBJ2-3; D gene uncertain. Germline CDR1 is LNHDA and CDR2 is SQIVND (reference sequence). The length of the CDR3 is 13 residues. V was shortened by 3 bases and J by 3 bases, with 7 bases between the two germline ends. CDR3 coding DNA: TGTGCCAGTAGTATTGATATTACAGATACGCAGTATTTT. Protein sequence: CASSIDITDTQYF. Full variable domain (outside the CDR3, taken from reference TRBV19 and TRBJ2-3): DGGITQSPKYLFRKEGQNVTLSCEQNLNHDAMYWYRQDPGQGLRLIYYSQIVNDFQKGDIAEGYSVSREKKESFPLTVTSAQKNPTAFYLCASSIDITDTQYFGPGTRLTVL.

CDR3 DNA: TGTGCCACCAGCAGAAGGTTACAGGGGGGACCTAATGAAAAACTGTTTTTT. This sequence encodes CATSRRLQGGPNEKLFF. The rearrangement links TRBV15 to TRBJ1-4; 8 nucleotides line up with TRBD1. The V gene's germline CDR1 is LNHNV and CDR2 YYDKDF (reference sequence). This CDR3 spans 17 amino acids. V lost 2 bases and J lost 3; bases outside the gene matches: 8.

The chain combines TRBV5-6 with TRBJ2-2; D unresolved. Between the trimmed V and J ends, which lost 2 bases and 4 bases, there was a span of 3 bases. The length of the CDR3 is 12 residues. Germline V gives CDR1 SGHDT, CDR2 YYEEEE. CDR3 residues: CASSFTTGELFF. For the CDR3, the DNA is TGTGCCAGCAGCTTTACCACCGGGGAGCTGTTTTTT.

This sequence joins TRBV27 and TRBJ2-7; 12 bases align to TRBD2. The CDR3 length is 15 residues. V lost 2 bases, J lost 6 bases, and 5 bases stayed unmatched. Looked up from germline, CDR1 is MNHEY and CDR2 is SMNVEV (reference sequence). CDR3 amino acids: CASSLMASGRGEQYF. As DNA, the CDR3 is TGTGCCAGCAGTTTAATGGCTAGCGGGAGGGGCGAGCAGTACTTC.

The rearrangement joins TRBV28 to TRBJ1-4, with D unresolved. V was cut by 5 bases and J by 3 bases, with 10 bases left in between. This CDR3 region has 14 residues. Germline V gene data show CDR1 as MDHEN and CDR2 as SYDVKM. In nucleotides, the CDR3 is TGTGCCAGCAGTCAACCGGGTGCTAATGAAAAACTGTTTTTT. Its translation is CASSQPGANEKLFF.